The next 8 T cell receptor beta chains were all read from a single sample in a study of Ad26.COV2.S vaccination and SARS-CoV-2 variants (dated by TCRdb to about 2021). Library preparation employed the immunoSEQ multiplex PCR assay. TCRdb re-hosts the immuneACCESS table, in-frame sequences only. Its copies lack some clones; in the studies checked, an unresolved V gene accounts for under half of them, and the cause for the rest is not known. For this sample the table gives roughly 450,000 clones, of which more than 80% were detected only once. The top ten constitute less than 15% of the sample. The treatment or condition label for this specimen denotes: around 19 received Ad26.COV2.S at low or high dose, single or two shots; roughly five received placebo; per-sample allocation not given. Repertoires of vaccine and placebo recipients were sequenced from samples collected on day 63 after the first injection.

The sequencing used peripheral blood, collected in a trial of Ad26.COV2.S vaccine versus placebo. All receptors derive from a person aged 18 to 59 who received the Ad26.COV2.S COVID-19 vaccine or a placebo.

This clone came up a few times. The chain is built from TRBV5-6 and TRBJ2-7; D not resolved. Per the germline V gene, CDR1 is SGHDT and CDR2 is YYEEEE. V gave up 4 bases and J gave up 7 bases, with 18 bases separating them. This CDR3 is 14 amino acids long. CDR3 DNA: TGTGCCAGCAGCCTATCAGGACGCTACGGAGAGCAGTACTTC. Amino acids: CASSLSGRYGEQYF.

The J gene is TRBJ2-7, the V gene TRBV30; D is perhaps TRBD2 (5 bases). V lost 4 bases and J 3 bases, leaving 16 bases between the germline ends. The CDR3 has 14 amino acids. The germline CDR1 and CDR2 sequences are GTSNPN and SVGIG (reference sequence). The CDR3 bases are TGTGCCTGGACCGAAACTAGAAGCTACTACGAGCAGTACTTC. It specifies CAWTETRSYYEQYF. The whole variable domain, filled in from reference TRBV30 and TRBJ2-7, reads SQTIHQWPATLVQPVGSPLSLECTVEGTSNPNLYWYRQAAGRGLQLLFYSVGIGQISSEVPQNLSASRPQDRQFILSSKKLLLSDSGFYLCAWTETRSYYEQYFGPGTRLTVT.

This chain uses TRBV30 with TRBJ2-7, with D unclear. The V end lost 5 bases, the J end lost 7 bases, and 18 bases lay between the germline ends. Germline-derived CDR1 and CDR2 are GTSNPN and SVGIG (reference sequence). The CDR3 has 13 amino acids. CDR3 in amino acids: CAWGRHVSLEQYF. CDR3 bases: TGTGCCTGGGGGCGTCATGTCTCGTTGGAGCAGTACTTC.

CDR3 sequence (DNA): TGTGCCAGCAGCCAAGATGACAGGAAGGGGGTGGGGACCCAGTACTTC. Protein: CASSQDDRKGVGTQYF. The genes are TRBV3-1 (or the pseudogene TRBV3-2) and TRBJ2-5; maybe TRBD1 (6 bases). CDR1 and CDR2 from the germline V gene are LGHDT and YNNKEL (reference sequence). This CDR3 spans 16 amino acids. Between the trimmed V and J ends, which lost 0 bases and 7 bases, there was a span of 18 bases.

The CDR3 region has the DNA TGTGCCAGCAGTTTACCTTTTCCCGGGACAAAAGAGGTAGCCAAAAACATTCAGTACTTC. It encodes CASSLPFPGTKEVAKNIQYF. J is TRBJ2-4 and V is TRBV28; TRBD1 might be the D (6 bases). The CDR3 runs to 20 residues. Germline CDR1 and CDR2: MDHEN and SYDVKM. Trimming cost V 2 bases and J 0 bases, with 23 bases left between them.

The chain employs TRBV19 and TRBJ1-6; TRBD1 is a possible D gene (5 bases). Germline V gene lookup returns CDR1 LNHDA and CDR2 SQIVND (reference sequence). V was cut by 6 bases and J by 7 bases, with 10 bases left in between. The CDR3 consists of 13 residues. The CDR3 region is CASSGTGNSPLHF. The DNA for the CDR3 is TGTGCCAGTAGCGGGACGGGGAATTCACCCCTCCACTTT.

This rearrangement joins TRBV5-8 to TRBJ2-7; D not certain. CDR3 length: 14 residues. V lost 0 bases and J 0 bases, leaving 7 bases between the germline ends. Germline lookup yields CDR1 SGHTS and CDR2 YDEGEE. CDR3 loop: CASSLAPHSYEQYF. For the CDR3, the DNA is TGTGCCAGCAGCTTGGCTCCCCACTCCTACGAGCAGTACTTC. Combining the CDR3 with reference TRBV5-8 and TRBJ2-7 gives the whole variable domain EAGVTQSPTHLIKTRGQQATLRCSPISGHTSVYWYQQALGLGLQFLLWYDEGEERNRGNFPPRFSGRQFPNYSSELNVNALELEDSALYLCASSLAPHSYEQYFGPGTRLTVT.

The chain links TRBV5-1 to TRBJ2-1; TRBD1 matches 11 bases. This CDR3 has 17 residues. J lost 7 bases, V lost 0 bases, and 9 bases had no gene match. The germline V gene encodes CDR1 SGHRS and CDR2 YFSETQ. The CDR3 DNA reads TGCGCCAGCAGCTTGGCGCGGGGACAGGGGGAAAGAAATGAGCAGTTCTTC. It encodes CASSLARGQGERNEQFF.